This note documents a single TCR beta chain sequence. Its antigen is as yet unknown. The data were taken from a study of cytomegalovirus exposure and HLA in healthy donors. Use of 60 Vbeta and 13 Jbeta primers characterized the PCR. The data were produced by immunoSEQ multiplex PCR, yet TCRdb's version contains in-frame clones alone and is incomplete. The sample lists 210,000 or so clones; about 80% were seen once. Overall study results and limits: Most observed TCR sequences were rare, whereas some public TCRs were detected in many donors. Later analysis demonstrated an association between a missense DCLRE1C variant and TCR beta V- and J-gene trimming.

Germline CDR1 reads SEHNR; CDR2 reads FQNEAQ (reference sequence). V shed 5 bases, J shed 10 bases, and the junction held 8 bases outside the gene matches. The CDR3 totals 14 residues. This sequence was found in a woman between 50 and 59 years old in good health and CMV-seropositive. The V call is TRBV7-9, the J call TRBJ1-6; 7 bases agree with TRBD1. Sequencing was carried out using PBMCs. The CDR3 nucleotides are TGTGCCAGCAGCACCCGACAGGGCCACTCACCCCTCCACTTT. Residues: CASSTRQGHSPLHF.